These 7 T cell receptor beta chains came from one sample sequenced in a study of cytomegalovirus exposure and HLA in healthy donors. Primers for the PCR totalled 60 Vbeta and 13 Jbeta. TCRdb keeps only in-frame clones here, not all; method: immunoSEQ multiplex PCR. The sample comprises around 150,000 clones, approximately 79% of which are singletons, and around 7% rests with the top ten. Sequencing used PBMCs. Receptors were obtained from a man in his forties or fifties in good health and CMV-seropositive.

This clone was seen more than once but under ten times. This sequence joins TRBV19 and TRBJ1-6; possible D gene TRBD1, 5 bases. Trimming left V 1 base short and J 11 bases short, with 12 bases between. Germline CDR1 reads LNHDA; CDR2 reads SQIVND (reference sequence). The CDR3 sequence is 14 residues long. The CDR3: CASSIGQYSAPLHF. DNA of the CDR3: TGTGCCAGTAGTATAGGACAGTATAGTGCACCCCTCCACTTT.

The genes are TRBV5-5 and TRBJ1-6; tentatively, D is TRBD1 (5 bases). Trimming left V 5 bases short and J 10 bases short, with 22 bases between. CDR3 length: 16 amino acids. Germline CDR1 SGHKS, CDR2 YYEKEE (reference sequence). The CDR3 reads CASRLTSSGVDSPLHF. Written as DNA, the CDR3 is TGTGCCAGCAGACTCACATCATCGGGGGTAGACTCACCCCTCCACTTT.

The chain employs TRBV7-2 and TRBJ2-1, with 7 bases aligning to TRBD1. CDR1 and CDR2 (germline): SGHTA, FQGNSA. The CDR3 spans 16 residues. V lost 5 bases and J lost 4; bases outside the gene matches: 11. The CDR3 sequence is CASSPSPGGPYNEQFF. DNA for the CDR3: TGTGCCAGCAGCCCAAGCCCAGGGGGACCGTACAATGAGCAGTTCTTC. Using reference TRBV7-2 and TRBJ2-1 for the parts outside the CDR3, the full variable domain is GAGVSQSPSNKVTEKGKDVELRCDPISGHTALYWYRQSLGQGLEFLIYFQGNSAPDKSGLPSDRFSAERTGGSVSTLTIQRTQQEDSAVYLCASSPSPGGPYNEQFFGPGTRLTVL.

The chain joins TRBV7-3 to TRBJ2-1; TRBD2 aligns across 15 bases. This CDR3 spans 15 amino acids. Trimming removed 5 bases from V and 6 bases from J; junction bases left unmatched: 2. Germline V lookup: CDR1 SGHTA, CDR2 FQGTGA. CDR3 nucleotides: TGTGCCAGCAGCCTGGGACTAGCGGGGGGCAATGAGCAGTTCTTC. It specifies CASSLGLAGGNEQFF.

The CDR3 is CASSFDGGVLNQPQHF. CDR3 DNA: TGTGCCAGCAGCTTCGATGGAGGGGTACTCAATCAGCCCCAGCATTTT. This chain uses TRBV5-4 with TRBJ1-5; D possibly corresponds to TRBD1 (5 bases). The CDR3 is made up of 16 amino acids. Germline assignment: CDR1 SGHNT and CDR2 YYREEE (reference sequence). Trimming removed 2 bases from V and 3 bases from J, with 15 bases in between.

The chain carries TRBV10-1 and TRBJ1-2, with 7 bases fitting TRBD1. Unmatched junction bases numbered 14, after V lost 9 bases and J lost 4 bases. In germline, CDR1 is WNHNN, CDR2 SYGVQD (reference sequence). This CDR3 comprises 15 residues. For the CDR3, the DNA is TGCGCCAGTAGGGATACCCTGGGACAGTTCTATGGCTACACCTTC. It encodes CASRDTLGQFYGYTF.

V is TRBV27 and J is TRBJ2-5, with TRBD1 as a possible D gene (6 bases). The J call may be faulty, since TRBJ2-7 better matches the DNA end. This CDR3 has 15 amino acids. The germline gives CDR1 MNHEY, CDR2 SMNVEV (reference sequence). CDR3 sequence: CASSPLRDRHVEQYF. The DNA for the CDR3 is TGTGCCAGCAGCCCTCTACGTGACAGGCATGTCGAGCAGTACTTC.